Given below is one TCR beta chain in context. The sample belongs to a study of glioma-infiltrating T cells. Amplification of TCR alpha and beta CDR3 regions from RNA used iRepertoire nested multiplex PCR. One-step reverse transcription and amplification started from around 100-400 ng of tissue mRNA or PBMC total RNA. TCRdb independently ran MiXCR on the multiplex PCR reads; one entry per CDR3 protein. The sample holds 150,000 or so distinct CDR3 sequences, 30% to 40% seen once. The CDR3 runs to 12 residues. Trimming cost V 4 bases and J 9 bases; bases outside gene matches: 6. Germline V gene sequence: CDR1 MNHEY, CDR2 SMNVEV (reference sequence).

The TCR was taken from a human donor with low-grade glioma or glioblastoma, undergoing nonglioma brain surgery, or in good health (not recorded which). The specimen was glioma tissue, nonneoplastic brain tissue, or PBMCs (not recorded which). V and J are TRBV27 and TRBJ2-7, with 7 bases that match TRBD2. The CDR3 DNA sequence: TGTGCCAGCAGTTCCCACTCGGGGGGGCAGTACTTC. Translating gives CASSSHSGGQYF.